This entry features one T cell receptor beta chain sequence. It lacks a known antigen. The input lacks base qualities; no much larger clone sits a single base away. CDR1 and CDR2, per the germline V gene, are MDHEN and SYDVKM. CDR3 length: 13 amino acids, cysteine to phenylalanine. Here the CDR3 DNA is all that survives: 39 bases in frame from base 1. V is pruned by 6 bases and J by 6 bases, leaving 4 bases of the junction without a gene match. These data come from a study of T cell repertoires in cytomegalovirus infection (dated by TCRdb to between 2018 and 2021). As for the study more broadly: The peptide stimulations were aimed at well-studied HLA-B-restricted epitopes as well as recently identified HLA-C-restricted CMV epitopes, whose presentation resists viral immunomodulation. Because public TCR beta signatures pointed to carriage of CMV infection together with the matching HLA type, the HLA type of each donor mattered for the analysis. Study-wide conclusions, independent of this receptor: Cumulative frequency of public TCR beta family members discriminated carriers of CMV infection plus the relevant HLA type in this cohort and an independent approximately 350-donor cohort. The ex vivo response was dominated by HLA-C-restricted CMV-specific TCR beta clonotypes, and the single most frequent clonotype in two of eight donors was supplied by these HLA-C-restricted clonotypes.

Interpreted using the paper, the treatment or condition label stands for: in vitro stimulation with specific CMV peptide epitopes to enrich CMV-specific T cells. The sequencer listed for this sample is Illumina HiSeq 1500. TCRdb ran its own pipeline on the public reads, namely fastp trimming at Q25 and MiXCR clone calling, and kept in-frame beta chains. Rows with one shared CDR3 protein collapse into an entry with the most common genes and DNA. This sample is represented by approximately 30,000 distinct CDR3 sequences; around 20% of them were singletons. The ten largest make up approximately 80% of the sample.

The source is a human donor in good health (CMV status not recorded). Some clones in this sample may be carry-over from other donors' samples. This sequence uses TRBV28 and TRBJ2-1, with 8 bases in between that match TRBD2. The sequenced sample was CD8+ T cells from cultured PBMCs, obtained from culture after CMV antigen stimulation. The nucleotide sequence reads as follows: TGTGCCAGCAGCGCGGGAGGATCCAATGAGCAGTTCTTC. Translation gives CASSAGGSNEQFF.